The source of this T cell receptor beta chain is a study of T cells expressing NK-cell markers. After re-calling the 5' RACE reads, TCRdb lists one entry per CDR3 protein, DNA absent. The specimen's table records some 410,000 distinct CDR3 sequences. This CDR3 has 15 residues. Germline-derived CDR1 and CDR2 are SGHKS and YYEKEE (reference sequence). The chain links TRBV5-5 to TRBJ2-7; the D gene TCRdb calls, TRBD2, cannot be checked with no DNA. The sample was blood T cells: a sorted CD56 or NKG2C T cell subset, CD4+ or CD8+ T cells, or bulk PBMC T cells (not recorded which). The TCR sequence derives from a woman aged 18-70 years in good health. This CDR3 reads CASSSSGSSTYEQYF.